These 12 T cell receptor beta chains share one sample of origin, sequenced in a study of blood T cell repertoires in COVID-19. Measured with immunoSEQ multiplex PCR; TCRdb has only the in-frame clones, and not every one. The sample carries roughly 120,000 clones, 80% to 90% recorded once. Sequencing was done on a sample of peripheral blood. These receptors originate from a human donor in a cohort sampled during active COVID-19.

The CDR3 region is CASSFDTRNQPQHF. In nucleotides, the CDR3 is TGTGCCAGCAGTTTTGACACACGCAATCAGCCCCAGCATTTT. The rearrangement links TRBV28 to TRBJ1-5; no reliable D call. V was pared by 3 bases and J by 2 bases, with 8 bases between. From germline, CDR1 is MDHEN and CDR2 SYDVKM. The CDR3 totals 14 residues.

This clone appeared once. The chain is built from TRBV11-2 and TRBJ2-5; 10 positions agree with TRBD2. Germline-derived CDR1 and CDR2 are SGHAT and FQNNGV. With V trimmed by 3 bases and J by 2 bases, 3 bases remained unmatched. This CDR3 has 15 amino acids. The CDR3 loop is CASSFSSGGQETQYF. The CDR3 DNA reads TGTGCCAGCAGCTTTTCTAGCGGGGGACAAGAGACCCAGTACTTC.

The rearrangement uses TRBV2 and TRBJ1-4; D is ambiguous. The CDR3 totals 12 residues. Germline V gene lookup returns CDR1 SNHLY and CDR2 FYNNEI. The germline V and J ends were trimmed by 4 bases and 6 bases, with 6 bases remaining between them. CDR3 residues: CASSAVYEKLFF. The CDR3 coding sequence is TGTGCCAGCAGTGCGGTATATGAAAAACTGTTTTTT. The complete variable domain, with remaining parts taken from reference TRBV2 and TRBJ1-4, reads EPEVTQTPSHQVTQMGQEVILRCVPISNHLYFYWYRQILGQKVEFLVSFYNNEISEKSEIFDDQFSVERPDGSNFTLKIRSTKLEDSAMYFCASSAVYEKLFFGSGTQLSVL.

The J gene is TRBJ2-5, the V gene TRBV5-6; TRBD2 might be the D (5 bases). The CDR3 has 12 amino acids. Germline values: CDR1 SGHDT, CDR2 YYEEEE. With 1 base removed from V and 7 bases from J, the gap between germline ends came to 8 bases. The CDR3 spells CASSLSAGTQYF. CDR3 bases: TGTGCCAGCAGCTTGTCTGCGGGGACCCAGTACTTC.

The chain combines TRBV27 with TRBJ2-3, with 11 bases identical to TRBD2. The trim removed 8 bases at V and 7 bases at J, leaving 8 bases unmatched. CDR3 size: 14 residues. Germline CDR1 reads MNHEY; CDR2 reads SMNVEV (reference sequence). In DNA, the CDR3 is TGTGCCAGCCGGACCGGGACTAGCGGTAATACGCAGTATTTT. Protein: CASRTGTSGNTQYF.

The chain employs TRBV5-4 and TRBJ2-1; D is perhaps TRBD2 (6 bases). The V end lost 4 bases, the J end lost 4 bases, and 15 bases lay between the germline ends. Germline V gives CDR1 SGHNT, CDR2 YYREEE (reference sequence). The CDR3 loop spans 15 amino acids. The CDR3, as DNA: TGTGCCAGCAGCCCATCCGGGACTGGATACAATGAGCAGTTCTTC. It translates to CASSPSGTGYNEQFF.

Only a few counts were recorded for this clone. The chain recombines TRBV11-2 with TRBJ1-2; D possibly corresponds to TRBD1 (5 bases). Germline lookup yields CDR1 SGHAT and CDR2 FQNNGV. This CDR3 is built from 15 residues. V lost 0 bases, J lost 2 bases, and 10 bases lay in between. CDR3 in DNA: TGTGCCAGCAGCTTAGAGGCAGGGCGGAACTATGGCTACACCTTC. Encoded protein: CASSLEAGRNYGYTF.

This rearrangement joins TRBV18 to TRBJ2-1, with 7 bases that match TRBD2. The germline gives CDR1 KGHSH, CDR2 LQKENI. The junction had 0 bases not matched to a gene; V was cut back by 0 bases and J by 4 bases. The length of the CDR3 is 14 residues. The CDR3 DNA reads TGTGCCAGCTCACCACCGGGACTATACAATGAGCAGTTCTTC. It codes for CASSPPGLYNEQFF.

The CDR3 protein is CASSLGGGSGANVLTF. The CDR3, as DNA: TGTGCCAGCAGCTTAGGAGGAGGGTCCGGGGCCAACGTCCTGACTTTC. The rearrangement links TRBV11-2 to TRBJ2-6, with a weak D call TRBD2 (6 bases). Germline lookup yields CDR1 SGHAT and CDR2 FQNNGV. V lost 1 base to trimming and J lost 4 bases, with 11 bases between them. The CDR3 extends over 16 amino acids.

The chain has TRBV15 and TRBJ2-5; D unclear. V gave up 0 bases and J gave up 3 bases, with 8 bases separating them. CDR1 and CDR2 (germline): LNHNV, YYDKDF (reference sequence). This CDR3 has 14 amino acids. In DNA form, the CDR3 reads TGTGCCACCAGCAGAGATCGAGATAAAGAGACCCAGTACTTC. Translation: CATSRDRDKETQYF. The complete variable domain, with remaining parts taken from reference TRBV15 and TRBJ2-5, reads DAMVIQNPRYQVTQFGKPVTLSCSQTLNHNVMYWYQQKSSQAPKLLFHYYDKDFNNEADTPDNFQSRRPNTSFCFLDIRSPGLGDTAMYLCATSRDRDKETQYFGPGTRLLVL.

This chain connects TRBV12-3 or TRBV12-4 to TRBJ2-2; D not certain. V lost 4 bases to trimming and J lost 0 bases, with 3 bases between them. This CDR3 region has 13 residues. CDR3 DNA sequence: TGTGCCAGCAGTTCATCGAACACCGGGGAGCTGTTTTTT. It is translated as CASSSSNTGELFF.

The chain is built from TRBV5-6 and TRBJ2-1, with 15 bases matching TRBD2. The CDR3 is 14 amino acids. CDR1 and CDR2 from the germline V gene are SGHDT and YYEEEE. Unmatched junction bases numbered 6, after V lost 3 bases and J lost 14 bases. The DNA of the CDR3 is TGTGCCAGCAGCTCCGGGACTAGCGGGGGGAGGGAGTTCTTC. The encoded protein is CASSSGTSGGREFF.